The 24 T cell receptor beta chains reported below all come from one sample, sequenced in a study of CD8 T cells in Susac syndrome. Reverse transcription of about 0.5 to 1 ug RNA was carried out with random hexamers. TCRdb redid the calling of the immunoSEQ multiplex PCR reads with MiXCR, one entry per CDR3 protein. In the table there are around 170,000 distinct CDR3 sequences, roughly 92% of which are singletons. The specimen sequenced was CD4+ T cells from PBMCs. These receptors all come from a human donor with Susac syndrome.

The gene calls are TRBV3-1 and TRBJ2-5, with 12 bases aligning to TRBD2. The CDR3 covers 18 residues. Germline CDR1 LGHDT, CDR2 YNNKEL (reference sequence). V was clipped by 0 bases and J by 6 bases; unmatched bases: 11. This chain's CDR3 is CASSQEWASGGAVKTQYF. DNA of the CDR3: TGTGCCAGCAGCCAAGAGTGGGCTAGCGGGGGGGCCGTGAAGACCCAGTACTTC.

The CDR3 DNA is TGTGCCAGCAACAGGGGGGCGCAGGATACGCAGTATTTT. Amino acid sequence: CASNRGAQDTQYF. V gene TRBV7-2 combines with J gene TRBJ2-3; 8 bases fit TRBD1. V was clipped by 7 bases and J by 6 bases; unmatched bases: 6. Germline CDR1 and CDR2: SGHTA and FQGNSA. The CDR3 contains 13 residues.

This chain connects TRBV5-1 to TRBJ2-2; D possibly corresponds to TRBD1 (6 bases). Trimming removed 0 bases at V and 4 bases at J, with 13 bases between. Germline V gene data show CDR1 as SGHRS and CDR2 as YFSETQ. The CDR3 is made up of 16 amino acids. CDR3 nucleotides: TGCGCCAGCAGCTTGGGCGTCAGGGGAAGCACCGGGGAGCTGTTTTTT. This translates into CASSLGVRGSTGELFF.

The genes are TRBV20-1 and TRBJ2-1; D gene unclear. This CDR3 has 13 amino acids. The V gene lost 5 bases and the J gene lost 9 bases, with 17 bases spanning the gap. Germline CDR1 is DFQATT and CDR2 is SNEGSKA (reference sequence). CDR3 region: CSAELPGVTEQFF. For the CDR3, the DNA is TGCAGTGCTGAACTGCCCGGTGTCACTGAGCAGTTCTTC.

This rearrangement joins TRBV6-6 to TRBJ2-7; D possibly matches TRBD1 or TRBD2 (6 bases each). Germline CDR1 and CDR2: MNHNY and SVGAGI (reference sequence). This CDR3 has 16 amino acids. The V end lost 2 bases, the J end lost 2 bases, and 16 bases lay between the germline ends. CDR3 protein: CASSYGAGQGTYEQYF. For the CDR3, the DNA is TGTGCCAGCAGTTACGGGGCGGGACAAGGAACCTACGAGCAGTACTTC.

V is TRBV6-1 and J is TRBJ2-7; D is perhaps TRBD2 (6 bases). This CDR3 spans 16 amino acids. The V gene's germline CDR1 is MNHNS and CDR2 SASEGT. Trimming cost V 0 bases and J 2 bases, with 14 bases left between them. This CDR3 is CASSEALRGETYEQYF. CDR3 bases: TGTGCCAGCAGTGAAGCATTGCGGGGAGAGACCTACGAGCAGTACTTC.

V is TRBV27 and J is TRBJ2-7, with D hard to call. The CDR3 is 12 residues long. Per germline, CDR1 MNHEY and CDR2 SMNVEV (reference sequence). With 2 bases removed from V and 6 bases from J, the gap between germline ends came to 8 bases. The CDR3 DNA is TGTGCCAGCAGTTTAGTGTGGGGCGAGCAGTACTTC. Protein sequence: CASSLVWGEQYF.

The chain carries TRBV7-2 and TRBJ2-4; tentative D call: TRBD2 (6 bases). This CDR3 spans 13 amino acids. V lost 0 bases, J lost 8 bases, and 8 bases lay in between. From germline, CDR1 is SGHTA and CDR2 FQGNSA. Written as DNA, the CDR3 is TGTGCCAGCAGCTTAGCGGGGGGTTACATTCAGTACTTC. Its protein product is CASSLAGGYIQYF.

This clonotype has only one observation. The chain links TRBV24-1 to TRBJ1-1; 8 nucleotides line up with TRBD1. The V gene's germline CDR1 is KGHDR and CDR2 SFDVKD. CDR3 size: 17 residues. Unmatched junction bases numbered 11, after V lost 3 bases and J lost 3 bases. CDR3 DNA: TGTGCCACCAGTGATAGGACAGGGAGTCCTTCGTACACTGAAGCTTTCTTT. Encoded protein: CATSDRTGSPSYTEAFF.

The J gene is TRBJ2-6, the V gene TRBV7-2; a possible D gene is TRBD1 (5 bases). The CDR3 is made up of 15 amino acids. Trimming left V 6 bases short and J 0 bases short, with 9 bases between. Per the germline V gene, CDR1 is SGHTA and CDR2 is FQGNSA. CDR3 sequence reads: CASRPGYSGANVLTF. Here the CDR3 DNA reads TGTGCCAGCAGACCAGGGTACTCTGGGGCCAACGTCCTGACTTTC.

V is TRBV27 and J is TRBJ1-5; D remains unclear. There are 14 residues in the CDR3. The ends were cut back, 5 bases at V and 0 bases at J, with 8 bases in the middle. The germline V gene has CDR1 MNHEY and CDR2 SMNVEV (reference sequence). CDR3 nucleotides: TGTGCCAGCAGTCTGCAAGATAGCAATCAGCCCCAGCATTTT. Translating gives CASSLQDSNQPQHF.

The chain recombines TRBV2 with TRBJ2-6; 11 bases fit TRBD1. After removal of 6 bases from V and 1 base from J, the junction contained 5 bases not matched to a gene. Germline V lookup: CDR1 SNHLY, CDR2 FYNNEI. The CDR3 consists of 17 residues. CDR3 DNA sequence: TGTGCCAGCAGAGAGGGGACAGGGGGATCTGGGGCCAACGTCCTGACTTTC. Translation gives CASREGTGGSGANVLTF.

This chain joins TRBV7-9 and TRBJ1-1, with TRBD1 matching 10 bases. The CDR3 has 17 residues. With 2 bases clipped from V and 5 bases from J, the junction kept 11 bases outside the gene matches. Germline loops: CDR1 SEHNR, CDR2 FQNEAQ (reference sequence). This chain's CDR3 is CASSLYPGQGGRTEAFF. CDR3 nucleotides: TGTGCCAGCAGCTTATACCCCGGACAGGGGGGTAGGACTGAAGCTTTCTTT.

V usage is TRBV20-1 and J usage is TRBJ2-7; possibly TRBD2 for D (5 bases). V lost 1 base and J lost 6, with 16 bases in between. CDR1 and CDR2 (germline): DFQATT, SNEGSKA (reference sequence). The CDR3 runs to 14 residues. The CDR3 nucleotides read TGCAGTGCTAGAGGGGCCCGGGGATTCCGCGAGCAGTACTTC. This codes for CSARGARGFREQYF.

The chain has TRBV5-1 and TRBJ2-7; D is possibly TRBD1 (5 bases). The CDR3 totals 13 residues. V was cut by 4 bases and J by 1 base, with 9 bases left in between. The germline V gene encodes CDR1 SGHRS and CDR2 YFSETQ. CDR3 residues: CASSPDSSYEQYF. CDR3 DNA sequence: TGCGCCAGCAGCCCCGACAGTTCCTACGAGCAGTACTTC.

V and J are TRBV20-1 and TRBJ1-4, with D perhaps matching TRBD1 (6 bases). The V gene's germline CDR1 is DFQATT and CDR2 SNEGSKA (reference sequence). V lost 5 bases and J lost 2, with 9 bases in between. The CDR3 sequence is 13 residues long. The CDR3 nucleotides are TGCAGTGCTCTAGACAGGACTAATGAAAAACTGTTTTTT. This encodes CSALDRTNEKLFF.

The chain carries TRBV18 and TRBJ1-2, with D possibly being TRBD1 (5 bases). Germline V gives CDR1 KGHSH, CDR2 LQKENI. CDR3 size: 16 residues. Trimming pared 2 bases from V and 0 bases from J, leaving 13 bases between. As DNA, the CDR3 is TGTGCCAGCTCACCAACAGAGAGGGACGCTAACTATGGCTACACCTTC. It encodes CASSPTERDANYGYTF.

The V and J genes are TRBV5-1 and TRBJ2-7, with 10 bases matching TRBD2. J was trimmed by 5 bases and V by 0 bases; bases with no gene match: 11. CDR1 is SGHRS and CDR2 is YFSETQ in the germline V gene. This CDR3 is 17 amino acids long. CDR3: CASSLAIAGGPMDEQYF. DNA for the CDR3: TGCGCCAGCAGCTTGGCAATAGCGGGGGGCCCCATGGACGAGCAGTACTTC.

The chain carries TRBV24-1 and TRBJ2-2; TRBD1 aligns across 8 bases. This CDR3 comprises 13 residues. V shed 7 bases and J 7 bases; nucleotides not matched to a gene: 4. Germline V gene lookup returns CDR1 KGHDR and CDR2 SFDVKD. CDR3 nucleotide sequence: TGTGCCACCAGCGTTACAGGGGGCGGGGAGCTGTTTTTT. Residues: CATSVTGGGELFF.

The CDR3 loop is CASSPGQFIAKNIQYF. In DNA form, the CDR3 reads TGCGCCAGCAGCCCCGGACAGTTCATAGCCAAAAACATTCAGTACTTC. V gene TRBV5-1 combines with J gene TRBJ2-4, with D possibly TRBD1 on 6 matching bases. V was pared by 4 bases and J by 0 bases, with 14 bases between. The CDR3 length is 16 residues. The germline CDR1 and CDR2 sequences are SGHRS and YFSETQ.

This chain links TRBV29-1 with TRBJ1-1; D call uncertain. Trimming pared 7 bases from V and 3 bases from J, leaving 12 bases between. The CDR3 extends over 12 amino acids. CDR1 and CDR2 from the germline V gene are SQVTM and ANQGSEA. This chain's CDR3 is CSASDGDTEAFF. The CDR3 DNA follows: TGCAGCGCTTCGGACGGGGACACTGAAGCTTTCTTT.

V gene TRBV2 combines with J gene TRBJ2-5, with D unclear. The CDR3 totals 12 residues. Trimming left V 2 bases short and J 6 bases short, with 7 bases between. Looked up from germline, CDR1 is SNHLY and CDR2 is FYNNEI. The CDR3 here is CASSEQLQTQYF. For the CDR3, the DNA is TGTGCCAGCAGTGAACAGTTGCAGACCCAGTACTTC.

This chain connects TRBV20-1 to TRBJ1-2; no clear D. The germline gives CDR1 DFQATT, CDR2 SNEGSKA (reference sequence). This CDR3 is built from 13 residues. Trimming pared 3 bases from V and 3 bases from J, leaving 11 bases between. CDR3 region: CSARRLLDYGYTF. The CDR3 region has the DNA TGCAGTGCTAGGCGACTCCTAGACTATGGCTACACCTTC.

This clonotype was seen once. This chain joins TRBV27 and TRBJ2-4; D not resolved. CDR1 is MNHEY and CDR2 is SMNVEV in the germline V gene (reference sequence). V lost 5 bases to trimming and J lost 0 bases, with 11 bases between them. This CDR3 has 15 residues. CDR3 DNA sequence: TGTGCCAGCAGTCCAGCCCAGTTAGCCAAAAACATTCAGTACTTC. Protein product: CASSPAQLAKNIQYF.